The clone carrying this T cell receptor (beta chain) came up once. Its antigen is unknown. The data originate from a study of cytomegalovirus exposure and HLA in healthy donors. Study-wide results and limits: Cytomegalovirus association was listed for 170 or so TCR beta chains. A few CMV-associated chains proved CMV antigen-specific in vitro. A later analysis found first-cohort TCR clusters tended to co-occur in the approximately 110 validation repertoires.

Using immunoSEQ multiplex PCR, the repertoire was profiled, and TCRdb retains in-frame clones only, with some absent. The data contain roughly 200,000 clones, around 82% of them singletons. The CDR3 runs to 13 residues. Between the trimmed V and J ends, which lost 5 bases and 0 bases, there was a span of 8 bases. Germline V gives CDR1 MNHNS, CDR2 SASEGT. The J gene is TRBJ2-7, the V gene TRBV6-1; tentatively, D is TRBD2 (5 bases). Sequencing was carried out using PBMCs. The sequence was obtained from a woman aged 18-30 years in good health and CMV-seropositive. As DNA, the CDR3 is TGTGCCAGCAGTTCCGGGGTCTCCTACGAGCAGTACTTC. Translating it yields CASSSGVSYEQYF.